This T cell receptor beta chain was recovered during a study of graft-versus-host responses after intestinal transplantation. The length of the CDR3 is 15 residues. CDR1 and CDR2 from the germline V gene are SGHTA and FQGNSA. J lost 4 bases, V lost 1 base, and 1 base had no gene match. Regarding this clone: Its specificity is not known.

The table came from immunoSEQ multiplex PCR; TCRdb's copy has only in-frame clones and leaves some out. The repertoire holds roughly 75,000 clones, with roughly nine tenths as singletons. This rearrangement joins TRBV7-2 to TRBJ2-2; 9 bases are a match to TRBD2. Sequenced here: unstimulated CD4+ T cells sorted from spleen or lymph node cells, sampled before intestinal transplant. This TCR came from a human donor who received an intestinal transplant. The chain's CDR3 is CASSLGTSATGELFF. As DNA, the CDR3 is TGTGCCAGCAGCTTAGGGACTAGCGCCACCGGGGAGCTGTTTTTT. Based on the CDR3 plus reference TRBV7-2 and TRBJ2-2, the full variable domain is GAGVSQSPSNKVTEKGKDVELRCDPISGHTALYWYRQSLGQGLEFLIYFQGNSAPDKSGLPSDRFSAERTGGSVSTLTIQRTQQEDSAVYLCASSLGTSATGELFFGEGSRLTVL.